This T cell receptor (beta chain) is from a study of CD8 T cells in ankylosing spondylitis. The CDR3 totals 13 residues. Trimming removed 5 bases at V and 0 bases at J, with 7 bases between. Germline V CDR1 and CDR2: LNHDA, SQIVND (reference sequence). Comments on this clonotype: Its antigen remains unknown.

Quantitative 5'-RACE with molecular barcodes was used to make the TCR beta libraries. TCRdb analysed the 5' RACE reads with MiXCR anew, one entry per CDR3 protein. There are hundreds of thousands of distinct CDR3 sequences in the sample; approximately 20% occur only once, and roughly 42% lies in the top ten. General observations from the study: Disease-linked clones proved CD8+ and comparatively uncommon in peripheral blood. According to the report, clones linked to the disease were significantly enriched in matched synovial fluid samples taken from ankylosing spondylitis patients. A TCR beta motif made of fewer than ten highly homologous variants seemed typical of ankylosing spondylitis blood.

The receptor's source is a male donor with ankylosing spondylitis. The rearrangement links TRBV19 to TRBJ1-1; D not resolved. Sequenced material: blood, either unsorted or a sorted T cell fraction (not recorded which). CDR3 coding DNA: TGTGCCAGTAGTCTCACTTTGAACACTGAAGCTTTCTTT. This encodes CASSLTLNTEAFF.